Detailed here is one TCR beta chain. The record originates from a study of T cell responses to AZD1222 COVID-19 vaccine. Using immunoSEQ multiplex PCR, the repertoire was profiled, and TCRdb retains in-frame clones only, with some absent. Its table records about 140,000 clones. Germline CDR1 and CDR2: LNHDA and SQIVND (reference sequence). V lost 3 bases to trimming and J lost 1 base, with 16 bases between them. The length of the CDR3 is 16 residues. Material: peripheral blood. The clonotype comes from an adult in good health. This chain joins TRBV19 and TRBJ2-7, with D possibly being TRBD1 (6 bases). The CDR3 sequence is CASSIFSLQGSYEQYF. In DNA form, the CDR3 reads TGTGCCAGTAGTATTTTTTCCCTCCAGGGGTCCTACGAGCAGTACTTC.